These 15 T cell receptor beta chains were sequenced from one sample in a study of blood T cell repertoires in COVID-19. Assay: immunoSEQ multiplex PCR; the TCRdb copy retains only in-frame clones and omits some. The table shows about 210,000 clones, with over 80% occurring only once. The sample was PBMCs or T cells enriched from blood (not recorded which). These receptors all stem from a man between 18 and 29 years old with acute COVID-19.

The chain employs TRBV24-1 and TRBJ2-1; 7 positions match TRBD2. From germline, CDR1 is KGHDR and CDR2 SFDVKD. V was clipped by 2 bases and J by 6 bases; unmatched bases: 3. This CDR3 region has 14 residues. CDR3 bases: TGTGCCACCAGTGATTGGAGGACTAGCAATGAGCAGTTCTTC. Translation: CATSDWRTSNEQFF.

The V call is TRBV4-1, the J call TRBJ2-5; D might be TRBD2 (6 bases). Germline V gene sequence: CDR1 MGHRA, CDR2 YSYEKL. This CDR3 spans 14 amino acids. The germline V and J ends were trimmed by 4 bases and 2 bases, with 11 bases remaining between them. The CDR3 reads CASSPWGEQETQYF. DNA for the CDR3: TGCGCCAGCAGCCCCTGGGGGGAGCAAGAGACCCAGTACTTC.

The chain links TRBV6-4 to TRBJ1-5; 8 nucleotides align to TRBD1. The CDR3 extends over 13 amino acids. Looked up from germline, CDR1 is MRHNA and CDR2 is SNTAGT. V shed 6 bases, J shed 5 bases, and the junction held 3 bases outside the gene matches. The CDR3 is CASSQGAYQPQHF. In nucleotides, the CDR3 is TGTGCCAGCAGCCAGGGGGCATATCAGCCCCAGCATTTT.

The chain recombines TRBV6-4 with TRBJ2-3; possible D gene TRBD1, 5 bases. CDR1 is MRHNA and CDR2 is SNTAGT in the germline V gene. The germline V and J ends were trimmed by 0 bases and 4 bases, with 8 bases remaining between them. CDR3 size: 14 residues. DNA for the CDR3: TGTGCCAGCAGTGACTCGATAGGGGCAGATACGCAGTATTTT. Protein product: CASSDSIGADTQYF.

The DNA of the CDR3 is TGTGCCAGCAGCGCCGGGACAGCCTCCTACGAGCAGTACTTC. It encodes CASSAGTASYEQYF. The chain has TRBV3-1 (or the pseudogene TRBV3-2) and TRBJ2-7, with 7 bases that match TRBD1. This CDR3 is built from 14 residues. Germline CDR1 and CDR2: LGHDT and YNNKEL (reference sequence). The ends lost 5 bases at V and 0 bases at J; junction bases unmatched: 4.

The gene calls are TRBV3-1 (or the pseudogene TRBV3-2) and TRBJ2-7; 7 nucleotides agree with TRBD2. CDR3 length: 17 residues. Germline V gives CDR1 LGHDT, CDR2 YNNKEL (reference sequence). J was trimmed by 3 bases and V by 4 bases; bases with no gene match: 15. CDR3 bases: TGTGCCAGCAGCCTAAGTCTATCTGTAGGACTAGGCTACGAGCAGTACTTC. It encodes CASSLSLSVGLGYEQYF.

The rearrangement uses TRBV29-1 and TRBJ1-2; possible D gene TRBD1, 5 bases. The CDR3 is 14 amino acids. Trimming removed 4 bases from V and 7 bases from J, with 19 bases in between. Germline V lookup: CDR1 SQVTM, CDR2 ANQGSEA. The CDR3 here is CSVGRGGDGRGYTF. The CDR3 DNA sequence: TGCAGCGTTGGCCGCGGGGGGGATGGACGTGGCTACACCTTC. The variable domain in full, completed from reference TRBV29-1 and TRBJ1-2, reads SAVISQKPSRDICQRGTSLTIQCQVDSQVTMMFWYRQQPGQSLTLIATANQGSEATYESGFVIDKFPISRPNLTFSTLTVSNMSPEDSSIYLCSVGRGGDGRGYTFGSGTRLTVV.

To note about this clone: Germline and junction disagree at one end, which may indicate a read error. The V call is TRBV10-2, the J call TRBJ2-7, with D possibly matching TRBD2 (6 bases). The CDR3 runs 11 residues. CDR1 is WSHSY, CDR2 SAAADI, per germline. The CDR3 here is CASSEGTHKFF. CDR3 nucleotides: TGCGCCAGCAGTGAGGGGACTCACAAGTTCTTC.

The chain couples TRBV2 to TRBJ1-5, with unresolved D. With 3 bases removed from V and 2 bases from J, the gap between germline ends came to 8 bases. Per the germline V gene, CDR1 is SNHLY and CDR2 is FYNNEI. This CDR3 has 14 residues. The CDR3 nucleotides read TGTGCCAGCAGTGAGTCGACTCGCAATCAGCCCCAGCATTTT. Its translation is CASSESTRNQPQHF.

The V gene is TRBV13, the J gene TRBJ2-7, with TRBD1 as a possible D gene (5 bases). This CDR3 spans 16 amino acids. The V end lost 2 bases, the J end lost 6 bases, and 20 bases lay between the germline ends. The V gene's germline CDR1 is PRHDT and CDR2 FYEKMQ (reference sequence). The DNA of the CDR3 is TGTGCCAGCAGCTTATTGGCAGGGTATCTTGCTGGCGAGCAGTACTTC. Its translation is CASSLLAGYLAGEQYF.

J is TRBJ2-4 and V is TRBV11-2; perhaps TRBD1 as D (6 bases). Trimming removed 11 bases at V and 6 bases at J, with 26 bases between. Germline V gene lookup returns CDR1 SGHAT and CDR2 FQNNGV. This CDR3 contains 16 residues. CDR3 loop: CASSRGNFRTLNIQYF. DNA for the CDR3: TGTGCCTCCTCTAGGGGGAACTTCAGGACTCTAAACATTCAGTACTTC.

This rearrangement joins TRBV9 to TRBJ1-5; D might be TRBD1 (6 bases). In germline, CDR1 is SGDLS, CDR2 YYNGEE. Trimming took off 0 bases at V and 2 bases at J, with 6 bases between the two ends. CDR3 length equals 14 residues. CDR3 residues: CASSVAGGNQPQHF. The CDR3 region has the DNA TGTGCCAGCAGCGTAGCAGGGGGCAATCAGCCCCAGCATTTT.

The gene calls are TRBV20-1 and TRBJ1-4, with D unresolved. In germline, CDR1 is DFQATT, CDR2 SNEGSKA (reference sequence). V was cut by 3 bases and J by 3 bases, with 20 bases left in between. The CDR3 sequence is 17 residues long. The CDR3 DNA follows: TGCAGTGCTAGTCCCACCGGGTCCCCAGAATCTAATGAAAAACTGTTTTTT. The encoded protein is CSASPTGSPESNEKLFF.

The chain recombines TRBV7-2 with TRBJ2-3, with TRBD2 matching 13 bases. Germline V lookup: CDR1 SGHTA, CDR2 FQGNSA. This CDR3 spans 19 amino acids. V shed 4 bases and J 2 bases; nucleotides not matched to a gene: 12. This CDR3 reads CASSWPSTGTSGITDTQYF. The CDR3 DNA reads as TGTGCCAGCAGCTGGCCGTCTACCGGGACTAGCGGGATCACAGATACGCAGTATTTT. The variable domain in full, completed from reference TRBV7-2 and TRBJ2-3, reads GAGVSQSPSNKVTEKGKDVELRCDPISGHTALYWYRQSLGQGLEFLIYFQGNSAPDKSGLPSDRFSAERTGGSVSTLTIQRTQQEDSAVYLCASSWPSTGTSGITDTQYFGPGTRLTVL.

The V gene is TRBV3-1 (or the pseudogene TRBV3-2), the J gene TRBJ2-2, with a tentative D call TRBD1 (5 bases). CDR3 size: 13 residues. V was shortened by 4 bases and J by 7 bases, with 10 bases between the two germline ends. Germline V gene data show CDR1 as LGHDT and CDR2 as YNNKEL (reference sequence). In nucleotides, the CDR3 is TGTGCCAGCAGCCCTTCAGGGCTCGGGGAGCTGTTTTTT. The encoded protein is CASSPSGLGELFF.